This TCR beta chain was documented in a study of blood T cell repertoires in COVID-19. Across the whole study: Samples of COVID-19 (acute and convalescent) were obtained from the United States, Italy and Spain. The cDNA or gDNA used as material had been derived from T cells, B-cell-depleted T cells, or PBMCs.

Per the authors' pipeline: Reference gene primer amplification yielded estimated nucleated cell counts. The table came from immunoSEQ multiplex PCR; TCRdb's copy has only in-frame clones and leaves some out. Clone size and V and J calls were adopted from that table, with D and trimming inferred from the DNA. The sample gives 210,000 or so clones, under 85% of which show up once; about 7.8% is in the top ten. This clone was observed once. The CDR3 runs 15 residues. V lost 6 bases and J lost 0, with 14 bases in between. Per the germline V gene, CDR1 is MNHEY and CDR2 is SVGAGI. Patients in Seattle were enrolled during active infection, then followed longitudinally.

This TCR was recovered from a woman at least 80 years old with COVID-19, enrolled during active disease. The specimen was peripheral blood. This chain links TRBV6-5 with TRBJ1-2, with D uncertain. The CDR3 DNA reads TGTGCCAGCAGGGTTACTGAAACCACTAACTATGGCTACACCTTC. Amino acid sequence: CASRVTETTNYGYTF.